This TCR beta chain emerged from a study of cytomegalovirus exposure and HLA in healthy donors. Study-level points and caveats: Researchers left out some V segments, among them TRBV6-2 and TRBV6-3, as indistinguishable. The study put 150 to 200 TCR beta chains on its list as cytomegalovirus-associated. The study carried out a later analysis of TCR beta sequences. It associated approximately 17,000 of them with specific HLA alleles at a false discovery rate of 0.05.

About this clone itself: The target antigen is unknown.

The PCR was carried out with 60 Vbeta primers and 13 Jbeta primers. The table came from immunoSEQ multiplex PCR; TCRdb's copy has only in-frame clones and leaves some out. Of approximately 150,000 clones in the sample, about 79% are singletons; the top ten hold 0.55% to 0.8%. CDR1 and CDR2 from the germline V gene are SGHTA and FQGNSA. The CDR3 has 12 amino acids. Deletions cut 4 bases from V and 8 bases from J, with 9 bases between. V gene TRBV7-2 combines with J gene TRBJ2-1; no clear D gene. The sequencing sample was made of PBMCs. The clonotype was recovered from a male donor in good health and CMV-seronegative. The CDR3 sequence is CASSSPNYEQFF. In nucleotides, the CDR3 is TGTGCCAGCAGCTCTCCTAATTATGAGCAGTTCTTC.